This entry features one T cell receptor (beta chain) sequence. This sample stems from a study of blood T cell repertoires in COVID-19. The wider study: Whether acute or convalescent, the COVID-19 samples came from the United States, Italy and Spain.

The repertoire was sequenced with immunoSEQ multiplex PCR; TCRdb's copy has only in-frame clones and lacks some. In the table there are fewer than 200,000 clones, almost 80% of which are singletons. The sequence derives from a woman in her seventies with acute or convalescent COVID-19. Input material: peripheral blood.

CDR3 coding DNA: TGCGCCAGCAGCCAAGCACCGGGACAGGGGATAGATGGCTACACCTTC. Encoded protein: CASSQAPGQGIDGYTF. The genes are TRBV4-1 and TRBJ1-2; 10 bases are shared with TRBD1. The CDR3 has 16 amino acids. Germline trimming cut 1 base from V and 6 bases from J; bases unmatched to any gene: 8. Germline CDR1 reads MGHRA; CDR2 reads YSYEKL.